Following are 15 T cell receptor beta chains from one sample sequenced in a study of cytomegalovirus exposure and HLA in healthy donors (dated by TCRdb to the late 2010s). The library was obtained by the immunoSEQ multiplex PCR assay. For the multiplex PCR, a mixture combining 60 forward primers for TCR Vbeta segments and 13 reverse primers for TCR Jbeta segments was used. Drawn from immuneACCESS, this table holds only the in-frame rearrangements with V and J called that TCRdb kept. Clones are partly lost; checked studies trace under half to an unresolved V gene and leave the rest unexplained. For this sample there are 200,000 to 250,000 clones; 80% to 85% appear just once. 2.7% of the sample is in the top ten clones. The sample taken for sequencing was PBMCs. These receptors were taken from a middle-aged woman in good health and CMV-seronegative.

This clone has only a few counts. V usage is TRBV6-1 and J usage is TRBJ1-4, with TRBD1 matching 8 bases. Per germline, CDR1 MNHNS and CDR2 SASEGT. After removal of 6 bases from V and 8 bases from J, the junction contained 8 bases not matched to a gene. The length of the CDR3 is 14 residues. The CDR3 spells CASRTGGGGEKLFF. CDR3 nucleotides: TGTGCCAGCAGAACAGGGGGAGGCGGGGAAAAACTGTTTTTT.

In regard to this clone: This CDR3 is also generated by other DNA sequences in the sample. The CDR3 sequence is CASSATSGSSYNEQFF. CDR3 nucleotide sequence: TGTGCCAGCAGCGCCACTAGCGGGAGCTCCTACAATGAGCAGTTCTTC. The V gene is TRBV9, the J gene TRBJ2-1; 11 positions agree with TRBD2. This CDR3 is built from 16 residues. Germline CDR1 reads SGDLS; CDR2 reads YYNGEE. The V segment lost 3 bases and the J segment 0 bases; nucleotides outside the gene matches: 2. Full variable domain (outside the CDR3, taken from reference TRBV9 and TRBJ2-1): DSGVTQTPKHLITATGQRVTLRCSPRSGDLSVYWYQQSLDQGLQFLIQYYNGEERAKGNILERFSAQQFPDLHSELNLSSLELGDSALYFCASSATSGSSYNEQFFGPGTRLTVL.

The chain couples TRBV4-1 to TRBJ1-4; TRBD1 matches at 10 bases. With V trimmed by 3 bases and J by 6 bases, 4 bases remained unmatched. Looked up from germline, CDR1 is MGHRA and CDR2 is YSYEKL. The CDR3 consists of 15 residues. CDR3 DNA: TGCGCCAGCAGCCAGGACAGGGGGAGAGATGAAAAACTGTTTTTT. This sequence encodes CASSQDRGRDEKLFF.

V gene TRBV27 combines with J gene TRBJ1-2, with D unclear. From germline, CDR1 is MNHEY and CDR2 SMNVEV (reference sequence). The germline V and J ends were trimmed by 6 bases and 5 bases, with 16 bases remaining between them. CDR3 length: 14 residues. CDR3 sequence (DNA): TGTGCCAGCAGCCGTTCCCGGGGAGGATATGGCTACACCTTC. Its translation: CASSRSRGGYGYTF.

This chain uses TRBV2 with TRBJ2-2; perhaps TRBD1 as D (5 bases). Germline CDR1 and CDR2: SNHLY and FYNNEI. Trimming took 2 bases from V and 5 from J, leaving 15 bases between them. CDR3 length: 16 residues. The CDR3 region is CASSETEGAWTGELFF. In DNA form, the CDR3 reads TGTGCCAGCAGTGAAACTGAAGGGGCTTGGACCGGGGAGCTGTTTTTT.

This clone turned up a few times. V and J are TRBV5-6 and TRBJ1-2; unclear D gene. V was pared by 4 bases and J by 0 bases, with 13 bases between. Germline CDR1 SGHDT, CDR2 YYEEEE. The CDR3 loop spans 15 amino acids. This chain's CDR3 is CASSKRAATNYGYTF. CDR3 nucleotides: TGTGCCAGCAGCAAGAGGGCAGCAACTAACTATGGCTACACCTTC.

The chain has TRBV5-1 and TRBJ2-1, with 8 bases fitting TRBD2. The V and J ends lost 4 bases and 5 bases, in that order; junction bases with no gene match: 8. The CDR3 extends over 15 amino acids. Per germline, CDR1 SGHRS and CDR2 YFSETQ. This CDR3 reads CASSGPGTSNNEQFF. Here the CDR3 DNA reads TGCGCCAGCAGCGGACCCGGGACTAGTAACAATGAGCAGTTCTTC.

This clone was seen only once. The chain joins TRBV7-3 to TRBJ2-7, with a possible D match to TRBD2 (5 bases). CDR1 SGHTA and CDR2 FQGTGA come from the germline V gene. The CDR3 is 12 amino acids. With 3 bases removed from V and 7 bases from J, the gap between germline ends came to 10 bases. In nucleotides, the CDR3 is TGTGCCAGCAGCTTGACACCGGGGGAGCAGTACTTC. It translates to CASSLTPGEQYF.

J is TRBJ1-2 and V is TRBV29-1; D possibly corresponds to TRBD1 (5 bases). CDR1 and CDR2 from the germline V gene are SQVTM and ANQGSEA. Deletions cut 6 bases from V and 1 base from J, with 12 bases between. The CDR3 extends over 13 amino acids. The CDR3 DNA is TGCAGCGTCTTACCGGACAATAACTATGGCTACACCTTC. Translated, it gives CSVLPDNNYGYTF.

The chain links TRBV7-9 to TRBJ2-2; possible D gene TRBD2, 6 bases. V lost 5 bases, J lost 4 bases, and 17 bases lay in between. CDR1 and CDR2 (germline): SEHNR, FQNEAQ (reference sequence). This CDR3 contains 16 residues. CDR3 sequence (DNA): TGTGCCAGCAGCCCGATTCCGGGAGCAGGCACCGGGGAGCTGTTTTTT. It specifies CASSPIPGAGTGELFF.

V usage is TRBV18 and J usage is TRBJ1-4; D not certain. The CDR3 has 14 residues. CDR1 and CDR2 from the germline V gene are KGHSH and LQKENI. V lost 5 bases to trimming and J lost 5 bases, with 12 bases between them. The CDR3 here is CASSAGAANEKLFF. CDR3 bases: TGTGCCAGCTCAGCGGGCGCAGCGAATGAAAAACTGTTTTTT.

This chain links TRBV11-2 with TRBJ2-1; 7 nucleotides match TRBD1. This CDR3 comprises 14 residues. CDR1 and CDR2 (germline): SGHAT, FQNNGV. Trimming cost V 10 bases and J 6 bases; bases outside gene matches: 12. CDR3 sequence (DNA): TGTGCCATCCTTGACAGGGCTTCCGCCAATGAGCAGTTCTTC. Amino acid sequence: CAILDRASANEQFF.

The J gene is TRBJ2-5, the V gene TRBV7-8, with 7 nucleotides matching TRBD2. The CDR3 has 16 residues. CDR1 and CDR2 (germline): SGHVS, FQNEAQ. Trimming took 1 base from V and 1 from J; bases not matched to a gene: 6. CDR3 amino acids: CASSLGGTGGQETQYF. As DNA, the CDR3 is TGTGCCAGCAGCTTAGGGGGGACGGGGGGCCAAGAGACCCAGTACTTC.

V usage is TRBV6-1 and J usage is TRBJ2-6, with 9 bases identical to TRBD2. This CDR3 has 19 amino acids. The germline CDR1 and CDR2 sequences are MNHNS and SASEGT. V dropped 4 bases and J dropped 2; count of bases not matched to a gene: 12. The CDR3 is CASSVRPGLATTGANVLTF. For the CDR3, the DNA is TGTGCCAGCAGTGTTCGCCCGGGACTAGCTACGACTGGGGCCAACGTCCTGACTTTC.

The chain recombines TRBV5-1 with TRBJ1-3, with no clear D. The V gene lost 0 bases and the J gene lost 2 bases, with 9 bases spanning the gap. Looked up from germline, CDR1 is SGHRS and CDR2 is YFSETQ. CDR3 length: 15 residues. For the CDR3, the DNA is TGCGCCAGCAGCTTGGGCGGGTCGACTGGAAACACCATATATTTT. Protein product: CASSLGGSTGNTIYF.